Sequencing of this T cell receptor (beta chain) was carried out in a study of human T cells and chemical hapten exposure. The wider study: Patch tests applied 0.01% DPC to the upper back, read at 6 days. Study-level points and caveats: With regard to DPC sensitization, TCRs above 1 in 1000 frequency did not change.

TCRdb re-called the RACE reads with MiXCR, one entry per CDR3 protein. Among roughly 86,000 distinct CDR3 sequences listed, 10% were seen once. Sample time point: patch test 1, 2 weeks after DPC sensitization. Treatment meaning: therapeutic diphenylcyclopropenone sensitization with weekly scalp DPC. Unfractionated whole blood was the source of the extracted total RNA. There are 15 residues in the CDR3. V trimming: 0 bases; J trimming: 4 bases; junction bases outside the gene matches: 4. Germline CDR1 reads SGHVS; CDR2 reads FQNEAQ. A few counts support this clonotype. Its antigen is as yet unknown. The source was whole blood, collected in connection with sensitization to the hapten diphenylcyclopropenone (DPC). The TCR comes from a man aged 40-55 years with alopecia areata. Some clones in this sample may be carry-over from other donors' samples. The chain combines TRBV7-8 with TRBJ1-1, with 8 bases aligning to TRBD1. The CDR3 DNA sequence: TGTGCCAGCAGCTTAGCCGACAGGGGCAGCACTGAAGCTTTCTTT. It specifies CASSLADRGSTEAFF.